This entry is about one T cell receptor (beta chain). Antigen specificity is unknown. The length of the CDR3 is 14 residues. V was cut by 1 base and J by 5 bases, with 9 bases left in between. The V gene's germline CDR1 is MNHNS and CDR2 SASEGT. This specimen comes from a study of cytomegalovirus exposure and HLA in healthy donors. Across the study: In terms of ancestry, the Caucasian-associated cluster contained roughly 81% of the approximately 420 genotyped donors.

Study findings and constraints: Indistinguishable V segments such as TRBV6-2 and TRBV6-3 were excluded. A prior analysis recorded that most TCR beta V segments were productive about 87% or about 30% of the time.

With 60 Vbeta and 13 Jbeta primers, the PCR was carried out. The table came from immunoSEQ multiplex PCR; TCRdb's copy has only in-frame clones and leaves some out. The data show about 130,000 clones, with approximately 74% seen just once and approximately 4% held by the top ten. The origin of this receptor is a man between 18 and 35 years old in good health and CMV-seropositive. Input material: PBMCs. J is TRBJ1-5 and V is TRBV6-1, with D tentatively TRBD1 (5 bases). CDR3 nucleotides: TGTGCCAGCAGTGAAGGGGGGGGATATCAGCCCCAGCATTTT. Its translation: CASSEGGGYQPQHF.